This paragraph reports one T cell receptor beta chain. What it binds is unknown. This sample was included in a study of cytomegalovirus exposure and HLA in healthy donors. Study conclusions and caveats: A later analysis linked a missense DCLRE1C variant to TCR beta V- and J-gene trimming. Most TCR sequences were rare, but some public TCRs occurred in many donors.

V lost 8 bases, J lost 6 bases, and 20 bases lay in between. The germline CDR1 and CDR2 sequences are LNHDA and SQIVND (reference sequence). This CDR3 is built from 15 residues. The PCR had 60 Vbeta and 13 Jbeta primers. Here immunoSEQ multiplex PCR was the method, and the copy in TCRdb shows in-frame clones only, minus some. The sample holds about 150,000 clones, approximately 83% seen once. Sequencing was done on a sample of PBMCs. The source of this sequence is a male donor in good health and CMV-seronegative. The rearrangement uses TRBV19 and TRBJ2-1; the D gene is possibly TRBD1 (5 bases). CDR3 sequence: CASQYGRALGNEQFF. The CDR3 DNA follows: TGTGCCAGTCAATATGGCAGGGCTTTGGGCAATGAGCAGTTCTTC.